One T cell receptor delta chain is described in this entry. The target antigen is unknown. With a far larger clone one base away, a read error is the likely cause. The same CDR3 is also encoded by other DNA sequences in this sample. Flow sorting of PBMC yielded separate Vgamma9/Vdelta2+ and Vdelta2-negative gammadelta T cell populations for bulk repertoire analysis. CDR1 GEAIGNYY and CDR2 EKD come from the germline V gene. The V segment lost 4 bases and the J segment 0 bases; nucleotides outside the gene matches: 15. CDR3 length equals 19 residues. The source of the sample is a study of γδ T cells in repeated Plasmodium falciparum infection. Study-level background: Some Malian samples span acute malaria episodes; others come from no-transmission periods. Findings and caveats of the study: Vgamma9/Vdelta2+ repertoires stayed stably polyclonal over time and infection.

TCRdb re-called the multiplex PCR reads with CATT. There are some 100,000 delta-chain clones in the sample; under 1.5% occur only once, and around 8.3% lies in the top ten. This sequence joins TRDV2 and TRDJ1, with 11 bases aligning to TRDD3. TCRdb records no J gene; here it was assigned by comparing the DNA to germline. The sequencing input was gamma-delta T cells from blood. The origin of this receptor is a pool of human donors (malaria-infected and uninfected, not separated). In DNA form, the CDR3 reads TGTGCCTGTGATCCTATGCTTCTGGGGGATACCCCGTACACCGATAAACTCATCTTT. Its protein is CACDPMLLGDTPYTDKLIF.